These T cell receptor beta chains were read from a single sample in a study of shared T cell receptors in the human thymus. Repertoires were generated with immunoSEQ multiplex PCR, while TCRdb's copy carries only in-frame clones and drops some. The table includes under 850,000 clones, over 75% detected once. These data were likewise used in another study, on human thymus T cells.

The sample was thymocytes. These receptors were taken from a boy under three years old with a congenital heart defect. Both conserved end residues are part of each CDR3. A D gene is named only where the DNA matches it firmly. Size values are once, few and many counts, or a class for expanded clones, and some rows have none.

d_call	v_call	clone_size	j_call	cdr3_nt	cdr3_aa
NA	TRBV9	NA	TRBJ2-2	TGTGCCAGCAGCCCATCGTGGACAGACTACTATTTGAACACCGGGGAGCTGTTTTTT	CASSPSWTDYYLNTGELFF
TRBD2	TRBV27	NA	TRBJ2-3	TGTGCCAGCAGCTCCCTTAGCGGGAAGGAGGGCACAGATACGCAGTATTTT	CASSSLSGKEGTDTQYF
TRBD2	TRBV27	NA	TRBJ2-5	TGTGCCAGCAGTTTCTTGGCTAGCGGTGAGGGGGAGACCCAGTACTTC	CASSFLASGEGETQYF
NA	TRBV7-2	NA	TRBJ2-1	TGTGCCAGCAGCCAAAAAAAGGTACTAAGCTCCTACAATGAGCAGTTCTTC	CASSQKKVLSSYNEQFF
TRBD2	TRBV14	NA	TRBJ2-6	TGTGCCAGCAGCCGGGGGACTAGCGGGAGGACTGGGGCCAACGTCCTGACTTTC	CASSRGTSGRTGANVLTF
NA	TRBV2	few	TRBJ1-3	TGTGCCAGCAGTGAAGCAGCAGGGGCCAACACCATATATTTT	CASSEAAGANTIYF
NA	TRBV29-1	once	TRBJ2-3	TGCAGCGTTACATTGGCGGAGGTAGGCACAGATACGCAGTATTTT	CSVTLAEVGTDTQYF
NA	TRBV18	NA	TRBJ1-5	TGTGCCAGCTCACCGTATCCGGGAGGCGCTGGCCATCAGCCCCAGCATTTT	CASSPYPGGAGHQPQHF
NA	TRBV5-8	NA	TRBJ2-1	TGTGCCAGCAGCTTTATTGAGTACAATGAGCAGTTCTTC	CASSFIEYNEQFF
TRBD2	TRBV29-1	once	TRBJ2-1	TGCAGCGCCACTGCTGGCGCGGGAGGGTCCTACAATGAGCAGTTCTTC	CSATAGAGGSYNEQFF
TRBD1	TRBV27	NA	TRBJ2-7	TGTGCCAGCAGTCGAACCCGGGGACAGGGAGACGAGCAGTACTTC	CASSRTRGQGDEQYF
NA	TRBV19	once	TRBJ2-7	TGTGCCAGTAGTATCAGAGAGGACAGCGGGGATGAGAGCTCCTACGAGCAGTACTTC	CASSIREDSGDESSYEQYF
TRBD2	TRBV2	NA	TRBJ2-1	TGTGCCAGCAGTGACACGGACAATCTCCGGGAGGATGAGCAGTTCTTC	CASSDTDNLREDEQFF
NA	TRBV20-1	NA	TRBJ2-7	TGCAGTGCTAGATGGCCCTACGAGCAGTACTTC	CSARWPYEQYF
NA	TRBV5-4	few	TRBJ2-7	TGTGCCAGCAGCTCGGCTCCTAGGGGCGAGCAGTACTTC	CASSSAPRGEQYF